This entry describes one T cell receptor (beta chain). No cognate antigen has been identified for it. This sample is drawn from a study of cytomegalovirus exposure and HLA in healthy donors (dated by TCRdb to about 2017). Broadly, across the study: An earlier analysis of 587 of the donors reported over 250 Gb of sequence data and 100 million to 120 million unique TCR beta sequences obtained from roughly 180 million T cells. An early release covering just under 650 HLA-typed donors comprised roughly 300 gigabases of sequencing data and approximately 80 million unique TCR sequences. The genetic ancestry cluster associated with self-reported Caucasian donors included around four fifths of the approximately 430 genotyped donors. The aim of the study was to test whether cataloging public T cell receptors could identify signatures of past pathogen exposure. Using immunosequencing, the study profiled T cell repertoires from about 620 subjects and related those repertoires to cytomegalovirus serostatus. Besides the first cohort of about 730 subjects, a separate validation cohort made up of 120 or so different subjects was used. High-throughput TCR immunosequencing, statistical association of individual TCRs with disease status, and machine learning were combined to predict cytomegalovirus infection status. To study patterns of TCR occurrence, a later analysis re-analyzed previously published TCR beta repertoires from several hundred donors and added high-resolution HLA genotyping. The later analysis used no new phenotypic data to find candidate immune exposures, relying instead on TCR beta sequences and their occurrence across donors. To decide whether each TCR beta V gene segment behaved as functional or pseudogenic, an earlier analysis of some 540 of the donors relied on high-throughput TCR beta sequencing. Donor age, sex, ethnicity and CMV serostatus were collected together with the repertoire data. In a later genetic analysis, genome-wide SNP genotypes for about three fifths of the roughly 670 donors were used, and that subset was treated as a discovery cohort. All discovery cohort repertoires had been generated on a single sequencing platform. HLA typing covered class I and class II loci at four-digit resolution. The number of donors typed differed by locus, with roughly 620-640 for A, B, C, DRB1 and DQB1, approximately 500 for DQA1, under 610 for DPA1, and approximately 470 for DPB1. A handful of DR-DQ haplotypes were handled as single units for association and clustering because linkage in the cohort was strong. Among about 400 genotyped donors of the cohort, an average of about 240,000 unique TCR beta nucleotide sequences was sequenced per donor, of which about 19% were non-productive.

Results the study describes overall, beyond this receptor: A later analysis found that most CMV-associated TCR beta chains appeared HLA-restricted, with HLA associations seemingly driven largely by CMV exposure. In vitro tests confirmed that a few of the cytomegalovirus-associated TCR beta chains recognize cytomegalovirus antigens. A cluster of highly shared sequence variants was judged likely to be a technical artifact of the sequencing pipeline. Because the 87-base-pair reads could not distinguish some IMGT-functional V segments, including TRBV6-2 and TRBV6-3, those segments were excluded. A further reported finding was that TCR beta sequences accurately predicted the HLA-A and HLA-B alleles for most subjects in the first cohort. For the cohort, immune exposure information was limited to CMV serostatus. A later genetic analysis reported fewer N-insertions in productive TCRs among donors in an Asian-associated ancestry cluster than the approximately 700-donor mean. In a later analysis, HLA-associated TCR beta chains were found to be more clonally expanded and to have lower generation probabilities than equally common non-associated chains. In this cohort, only TCR beta chains were sequenced, and detectable features were limited by the absence of alpha or paired-chain data. The earlier analysis of almost 600 of the donors excluded around 17 rarely observed V segments, including chromosome 9 orphons, because counts were too low. Sequencing depth was assumed to be roughly uniform across donors in the presence/absence analyses, though that assumption may not hold. In the study, about 150 TCR beta chains were listed as associated with cytomegalovirus. The authors suggested that the approach could potentially be generalized to other disease states and immunological phenotypes. According to a later analysis, TCR association rates differed among HLA loci, with DRB1 alleles showing the most associated TCRs and HLA-C alleles showing the fewest. Because HLA typing was unavailable for some donors at each locus, only the typed subset was used in association tests. When HLA alleles, especially DR and DQ, strongly co-occurred, attributing TCR associations to individual alleles was difficult. V-gene and J-gene trimming of TCR beta chains was associated with a missense DCLRE1C variant in a later genetic analysis, and the association was replicated in an independent cohort. Most TCR sequences were seen in very few donors, while some public TCRs were found in many individuals. In both the original and validation cohorts, the classifier was reported to diagnose cytomegalovirus status with high specificity and sensitivity. A later analysis associated about 17,000 TCR beta sequences with specific HLA alleles at a false discovery rate of 0.05. An earlier analysis of 587 of the donors showed that most TCR beta V segments appeared in productive rearrangements either about 87% or about 30% of the time, which broadly matched IMGT annotations. A later analysis reported that several top co-occurrence clusters appeared linked to parvovirus B19, influenza, CMV and Epstein-Barr virus. Linkage disequilibrium might explain the correlated functional status among segregating V segments, but an unknown experimental factor could not be excluded.

The cohort comprised some 680 healthy bone marrow donors. All cohort members were sampled while nominally healthy, although unrecorded immune exposures were likely present. The donor tested CMV seronegative, placing the donor among the approximately 360 seronegative members of the cohort. Each donor provided a peripheral blood sample, and peripheral blood mononuclear cells were used for TCR beta sequencing. The Qiagen DNeasy Blood Extraction Kit was used to extract genomic DNA from the blood cell samples. Library construction relied on the immunoSEQ multiplex PCR assay. The multiplex PCR relied on a mix of 60 forward primers for TCR Vbeta segments and 13 reverse primers for TCR Jbeta segments. Amplification of the CDR3 region of rearranged TCR beta genes was performed with a multiplex PCR assay on genomic DNA. The amplified TCR beta libraries were sequenced on the Illumina HiSeq System as 87-base-pair reads. As for how the authors treated the data: A later analysis counted some 74 million unique TCR beta chains across the 666 repertoires, and some 12 million of these chains were shared by at least two donors. Raw reads were error-corrected and collapsed into unique sequences with a nearest-neighbor algorithm that merged closely related sequences to remove PCR and sequencing errors. V, D and J gene segments were assigned by aligning CDR3 sequences to IMGT reference sequences. For a sequence to be retained, a match of at least six nucleotides to both a V gene segment and a J gene segment was required. Rearrangements were called productive when the CDR3 lacked stop codons and stayed in frame with V and J; all others were non-productive. CDR3 was defined by IMGT convention, running from the second conserved V-encoded cysteine to the conserved J-encoded phenylalanine. Sequences without an unambiguous match to a single V gene segment were excluded from the earlier analysis of 450 to 650 of the donors. In an earlier analysis of a few hundred of the donors, V segments were called functional above 56.7% productive rearrangements and were called segregating when the between-donor standard deviation exceeded 5%. A statistical classification framework was developed to diagnose cytomegalovirus status using the catalog of TCR beta chain sequences. A later analysis assigned V and J genes by comparing TCR nucleotide sequences with IMGT/GENE-DB human TR gene sequences. A later analysis assigned CDR3 sequences and most-parsimonious VDJ recombination scenarios with the TCRdist pipeline. A later analysis defined each TCR beta chain by its CDR3 amino acid sequence plus V-gene family, and excluded reads lacking a unique V-gene family. In a later analysis, fewer than 650 highly shared, low-generation-probability nucleotide sequences were removed to address suspected cross-contamination and a sequencing artifact. In a later analysis, a clonal expansion index was calculated for each public chain from normalized within-repertoire ranks of inferred template counts. In a later analysis, generation probabilities were computed with a VDJ recombination model fitted to out-of-frame rearrangements, and the resulting probabilities were checked against IGoR. In a later analysis, hypergeometric tests were used to score TCR-TCR, TCR-HLA and TCR-CMV co-occurrence, with a repertoire-size bias correction applied to TCR pairs. False discovery rates were estimated in a later analysis by permuting HLA or CMV assignments 20 times. In a later analysis, co-occurring TCRs were grouped with DBSCAN, and TCRdist sequence similarity was added when clustering was performed within HLA-allele-positive subsets. Repertoires with fewer than 30,000 or more than 120,000 public chains, plus five repertoires with anomalous nucleotide sharing, were excluded from co-occurrence clustering. This immuneACCESS table, as held by TCRdb, lists in-frame sequences with V and J called but not all clones. Of the missing ones, under half trace to an unresolved V gene in checked studies; the others have no known cause. V, J and clone size reflect that table, while D and trimming were determined from the DNA. The sample's table covers 40,000 or so clones. Over 3.5% of the sample comes from the top ten.

From a lookup of the germline V gene, CDR1 and CDR2 are SGDLS and YYNGEE. The CDR3, from cysteine to phenylalanine, totals 15 residues. Just CDR3 DNA is preserved here, 45 bases in frame from base 1. Trimmed from V: 4 bases; trimmed from J: 4 bases; junction bases lacking a gene match: 5. The sample consisted of PBMCs. The clonotype originates from a male donor in good health and CMV-seronegative. Recombination connected TRBV9 to TRBJ2-2; 9 of the junction bases match TRBD1. The CDR3 protein is CASSPRTGVTGELFF. Here is the DNA: TGTGCCAGCAGCCCTAGGACAGGGGTCACCGGGGAGCTGTTTTTT. The variable domain in full, with residues beyond the CDR3 obtained from the reference TRBV9 and TRBJ2-2 genes, is DSGVTQTPKHLITATGQRVTLRCSPRSGDLSVYWYQQSLDQGLQFLIQYYNGEERAKGNILERFSAQQFPDLHSELNLSSLELGDSALYFCASSPRTGVTGELFFGEGSRLTVL.